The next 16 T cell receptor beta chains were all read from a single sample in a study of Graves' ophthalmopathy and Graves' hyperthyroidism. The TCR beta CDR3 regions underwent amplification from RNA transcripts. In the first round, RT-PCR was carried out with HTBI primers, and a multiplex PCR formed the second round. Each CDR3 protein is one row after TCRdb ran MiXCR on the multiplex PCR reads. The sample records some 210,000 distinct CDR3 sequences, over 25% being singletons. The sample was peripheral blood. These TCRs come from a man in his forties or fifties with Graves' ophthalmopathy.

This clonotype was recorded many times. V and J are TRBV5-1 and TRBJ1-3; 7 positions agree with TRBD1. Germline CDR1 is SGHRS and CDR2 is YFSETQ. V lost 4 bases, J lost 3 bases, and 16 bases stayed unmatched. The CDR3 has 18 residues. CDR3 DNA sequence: TGCGCCAGCAGCCTTACACAGGGGCCATCGACCGTTGGAAACACCATATATTTT. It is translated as CASSLTQGPSTVGNTIYF.

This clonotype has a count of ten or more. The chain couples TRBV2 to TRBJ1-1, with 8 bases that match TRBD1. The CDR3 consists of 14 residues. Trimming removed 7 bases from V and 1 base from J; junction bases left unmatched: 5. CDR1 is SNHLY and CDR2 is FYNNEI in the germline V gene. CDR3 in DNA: TGTGCCAGCAACGCAGGACAGGGGAACACTGAAGCTTTCTTT. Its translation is CASNAGQGNTEAFF.

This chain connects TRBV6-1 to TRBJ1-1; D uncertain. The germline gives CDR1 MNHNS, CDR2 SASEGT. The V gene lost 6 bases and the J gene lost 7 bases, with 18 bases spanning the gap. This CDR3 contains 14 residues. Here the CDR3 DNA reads TGTGCCAGCAGCCCCGCCCGCGACCGGGGTGAAGCTTTCTTT. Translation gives CASSPARDRGEAFF.

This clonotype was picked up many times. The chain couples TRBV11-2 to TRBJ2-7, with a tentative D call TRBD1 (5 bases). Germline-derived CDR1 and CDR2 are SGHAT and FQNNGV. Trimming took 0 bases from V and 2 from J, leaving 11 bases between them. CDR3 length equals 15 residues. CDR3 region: CASSLDSLGAYEQYF. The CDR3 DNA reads TGTGCCAGCAGCTTAGATTCGTTAGGGGCCTACGAGCAGTACTTC.

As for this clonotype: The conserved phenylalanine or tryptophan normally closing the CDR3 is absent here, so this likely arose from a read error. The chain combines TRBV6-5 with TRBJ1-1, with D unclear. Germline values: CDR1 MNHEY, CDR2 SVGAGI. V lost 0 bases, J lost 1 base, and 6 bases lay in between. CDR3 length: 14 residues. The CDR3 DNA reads TGTGCCAGCAGTTACTCGGGCAGGAACACTGAAGCTTTCTCT. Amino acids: CASSYSGRNTEAFS.

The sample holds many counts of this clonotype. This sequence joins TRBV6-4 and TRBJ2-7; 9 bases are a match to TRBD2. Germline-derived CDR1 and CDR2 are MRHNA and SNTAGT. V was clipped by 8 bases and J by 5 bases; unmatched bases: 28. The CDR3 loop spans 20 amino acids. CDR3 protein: CASYYNPKTSFGLAGHEQYF. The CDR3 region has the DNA TGTGCCAGCTATTACAACCCAAAAACGTCATTTGGGCTAGCGGGACACGAGCAGTACTTC.

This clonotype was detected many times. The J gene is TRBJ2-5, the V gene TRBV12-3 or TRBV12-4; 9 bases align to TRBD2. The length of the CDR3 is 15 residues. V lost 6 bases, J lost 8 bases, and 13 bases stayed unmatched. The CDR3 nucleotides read TGTGCCAGCAGCCTAGCCGGGACTAGCCGTGTAACCCAGTACTTC. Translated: CASSLAGTSRVTQYF.

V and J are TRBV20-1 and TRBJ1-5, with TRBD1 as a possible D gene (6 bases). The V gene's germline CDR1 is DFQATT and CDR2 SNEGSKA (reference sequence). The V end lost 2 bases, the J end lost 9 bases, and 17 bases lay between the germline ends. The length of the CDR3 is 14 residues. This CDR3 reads CSARSGGPQRPQHF. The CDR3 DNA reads TGCAGTGCTAGAAGCGGGGGCCCTCAACGGCCCCAGCATTTT.

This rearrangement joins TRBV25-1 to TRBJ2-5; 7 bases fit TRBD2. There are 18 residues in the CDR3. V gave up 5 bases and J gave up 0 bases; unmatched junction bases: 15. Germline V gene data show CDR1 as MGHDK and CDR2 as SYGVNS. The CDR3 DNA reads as TGTGCCAGCAGTCCCCCCGGGGAGCGGGAAGGAAACCAAGAGACCCAGTACTTC. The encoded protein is CASSPPGEREGNQETQYF. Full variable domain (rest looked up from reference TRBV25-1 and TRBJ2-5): EADIYQTPRYLVIGTGKKITLECSQTMGHDKMYWYQQDPGMELHLIHYSYGVNSTEKGDLSSESTVSRIRTEHFPLTLESARPSHTSQYLCASSPPGEREGNQETQYFGPGTRLLVL.

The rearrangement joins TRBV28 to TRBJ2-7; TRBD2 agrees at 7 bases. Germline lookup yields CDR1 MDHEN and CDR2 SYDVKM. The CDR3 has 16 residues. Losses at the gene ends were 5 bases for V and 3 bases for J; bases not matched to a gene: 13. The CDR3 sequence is CASSPSGREGNYEQYF. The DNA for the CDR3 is TGTGCCAGCAGTCCCTCTGGGAGGGAGGGAAACTACGAGCAGTACTTC.

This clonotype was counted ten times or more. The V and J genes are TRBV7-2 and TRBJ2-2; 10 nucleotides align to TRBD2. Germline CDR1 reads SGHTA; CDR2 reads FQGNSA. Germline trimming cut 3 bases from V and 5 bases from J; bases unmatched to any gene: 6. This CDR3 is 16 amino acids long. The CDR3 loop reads CASSFASGSRTGELFF. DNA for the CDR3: TGTGCCAGCAGCTTCGCTAGCGGGAGTCGGACCGGGGAGCTGTTTTTT.

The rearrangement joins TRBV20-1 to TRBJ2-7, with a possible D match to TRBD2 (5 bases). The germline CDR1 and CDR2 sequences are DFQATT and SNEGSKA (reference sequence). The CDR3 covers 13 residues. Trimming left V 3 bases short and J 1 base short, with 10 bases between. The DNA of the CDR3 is TGCAGTGCTAGTGGGGAGTCTTCCTACGAGCAGTACTTC. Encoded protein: CSASGESSYEQYF.

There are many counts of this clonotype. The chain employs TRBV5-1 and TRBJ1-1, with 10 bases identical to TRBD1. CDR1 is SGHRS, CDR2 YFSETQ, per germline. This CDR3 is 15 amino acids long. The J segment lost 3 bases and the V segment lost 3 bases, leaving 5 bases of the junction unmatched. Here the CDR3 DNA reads TGCGCCAGCAGCTCGGGACAGGGGTCGGACACTGAAGCTTTCTTT. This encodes CASSSGQGSDTEAFF.

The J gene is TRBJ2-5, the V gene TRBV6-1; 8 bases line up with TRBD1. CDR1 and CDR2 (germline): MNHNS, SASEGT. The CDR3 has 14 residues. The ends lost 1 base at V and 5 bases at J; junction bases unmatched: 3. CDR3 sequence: CASSEGRGHETQYF. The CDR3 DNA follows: TGTGCCAGCAGTGAAGGCAGGGGGCATGAGACCCAGTACTTC.

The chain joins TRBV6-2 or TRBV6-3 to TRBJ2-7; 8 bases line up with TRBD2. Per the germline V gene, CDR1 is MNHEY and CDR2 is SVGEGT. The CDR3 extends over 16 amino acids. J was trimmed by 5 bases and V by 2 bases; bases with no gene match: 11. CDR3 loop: CASSYVTGLVVDEQYF. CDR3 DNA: TGTGCCAGCAGTTACGTAACGGGACTAGTTGTTGACGAGCAGTACTTC.

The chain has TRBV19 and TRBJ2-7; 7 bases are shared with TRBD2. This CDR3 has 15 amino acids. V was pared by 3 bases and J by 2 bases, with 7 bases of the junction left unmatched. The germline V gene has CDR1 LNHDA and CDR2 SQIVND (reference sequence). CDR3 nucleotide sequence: TGTGCCAGTAGTATTCGGCCAGCGGGACCCTACGAGCAGTACTTC. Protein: CASSIRPAGPYEQYF.